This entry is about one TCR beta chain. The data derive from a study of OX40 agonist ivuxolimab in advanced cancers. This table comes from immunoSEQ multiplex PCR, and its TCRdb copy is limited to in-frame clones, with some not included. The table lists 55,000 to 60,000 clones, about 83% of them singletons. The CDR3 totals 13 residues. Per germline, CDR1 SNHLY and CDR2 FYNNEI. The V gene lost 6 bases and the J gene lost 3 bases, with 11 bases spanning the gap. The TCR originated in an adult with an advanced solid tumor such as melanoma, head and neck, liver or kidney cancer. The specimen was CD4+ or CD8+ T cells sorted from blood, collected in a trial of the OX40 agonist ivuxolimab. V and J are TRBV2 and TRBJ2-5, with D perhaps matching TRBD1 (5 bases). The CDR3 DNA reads TGTGCCAGCAGCGCCGACAGAGAAGAGACCCAGTACTTC. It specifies CASSADREETQYF.